The rows below give T cell receptor beta chains drawn from one sample of a study of cytomegalovirus exposure and HLA in healthy donors. The method was immunoSEQ multiplex PCR; TCRdb's version includes in-frame clones alone and lacks a portion of them. The data hold some 120,000 clones, with less than 80% observed a single time. Sequencing input: PBMCs. The receptors shown here come from a woman in her twenties or thirties in good health and CMV-seronegative. Both conserved end residues are part of each CDR3. The D gene is left open where the match is weak. The size field is filled for only some rows; it gives once, few, many or a size class.

j_call: TRBJ1-4
v_call: TRBV2
clone_size: NA
cdr3_length: 15
d_call: NA
cdr3_aa: CASAVEGSTNEKLFF
cdr3_nt: TGTGCCAGCGCGGTAGAGGGTTCAACTAATGAAAAACTGTTTTTT

j_call: TRBJ1-3
v_call: TRBV19
clone_size: NA
cdr3_length: 11
d_call: NA
cdr3_aa: CATYSGNTIYF
cdr3_nt: TGTGCCACCTACTCTGGAAACACCATATATTTT

j_call: TRBJ2-7
v_call: TRBV18
clone_size: NA
cdr3_length: 16
d_call: NA
cdr3_aa: CASSPPQQRNTGEQYF
cdr3_nt: TGTGCCAGCTCACCTCCTCAGCAGCGCAATACGGGGGAGCAGTACTTC

j_call: TRBJ2-5
v_call: TRBV4-3
clone_size: few
cdr3_length: 15
d_call: NA
cdr3_aa: CASSHRLGPQETQYF
cdr3_nt: TGCGCCAGCAGCCACCGACTAGGCCCCCAAGAGACCCAGTACTTC

j_call: TRBJ2-1
v_call: TRBV2
clone_size: NA
cdr3_length: 14
d_call: TRBD2
cdr3_aa: CASGLAGGSNEQFF
cdr3_nt: TGTGCCAGTGGACTAGCGGGAGGATCCAATGAGCAGTTCTTC

j_call: TRBJ2-5
v_call: TRBV15
clone_size: NA
cdr3_length: 14
d_call: NA
cdr3_aa: CATSGTLAQETQYF
cdr3_nt: TGTGCCACCAGCGGAACACTAGCACAAGAGACCCAGTACTTC

j_call: TRBJ1-5
v_call: TRBV7-8
clone_size: NA
cdr3_length: 15
d_call: TRBD1
cdr3_aa: CASSPQGAGNQPQHF
cdr3_nt: TGTGCCAGCAGCCCTCAGGGGGCCGGGAATCAGCCCCAGCATTTT

j_call: TRBJ1-2
v_call: TRBV29-1
clone_size: NA
cdr3_length: 13
d_call: TRBD1
cdr3_aa: CSVPVQGNYGYTF
cdr3_nt: TGCAGCGTTCCGGTACAGGGGAACTATGGCTACACCTTC

j_call: TRBJ1-4
v_call: TRBV25-1
clone_size: once
cdr3_length: 15
d_call: NA
cdr3_aa: CASSDTGTTNEKLFF
cdr3_nt: TGTGCCAGCAGTGATACGGGGACAACTAATGAAAAACTGTTTTTT

j_call: TRBJ2-3
v_call: TRBV10-3
clone_size: few
cdr3_length: 15
d_call: NA
cdr3_aa: CAISDSSVAVDTQYF
cdr3_nt: TGTGCCATCAGTGATAGTTCGGTAGCTGTAGATACGCAGTATTTT

j_call: TRBJ2-5
v_call: TRBV6-1
clone_size: few
cdr3_length: 14
d_call: NA
cdr3_aa: CASSRRAGQETQYF
cdr3_nt: TGTGCCAGCAGTCGACGGGCAGGGCAAGAGACCCAGTACTTC

j_call: TRBJ2-1
v_call: TRBV29-1
clone_size: NA
cdr3_length: 13
d_call: TRBD2
cdr3_aa: CSAGLYEGNEQFF
cdr3_nt: TGCAGCGCGGGACTATATGAGGGCAATGAGCAGTTCTTC

j_call: TRBJ1-2
v_call: TRBV15
clone_size: few
cdr3_length: 15
d_call: TRBD1
cdr3_aa: CATSKGQTLAYGYTF
cdr3_nt: TGTGCCACCAGCAAGGGACAGACCCTGGCCTATGGCTACACCTTC

j_call: TRBJ2-7
v_call: TRBV6-5
clone_size: NA
cdr3_length: 13
d_call: NA
cdr3_aa: CASSFSGSYEQYF
cdr3_nt: TGTGCCAGCAGTTTTAGCGGATCCTACGAGCAGTACTTC

j_call: TRBJ1-1
v_call: TRBV7-3
clone_size: few
cdr3_length: 13
d_call: NA
cdr3_aa: CASSSEVNTEAFF
cdr3_nt: TGTGCCAGCAGCTCCGAGGTGAACACTGAAGCTTTCTTT

j_call: TRBJ2-1
v_call: TRBV4-3
clone_size: few
cdr3_length: 18
d_call: TRBD2
cdr3_aa: CASSQLLGTSGSFNEQFF
cdr3_nt: TGCGCCAGCAGCCAACTCCTTGGGACTAGCGGGAGTTTCAATGAGCAGTTCTTC

j_call: TRBJ2-2
v_call: TRBV6-1
clone_size: few
cdr3_length: 15
d_call: TRBD2
cdr3_aa: CASSEAASGTGELFF
cdr3_nt: TGTGCCAGCAGTGAGGCGGCTAGCGGGACCGGGGAGCTGTTTTTT

j_call: TRBJ2-7
v_call: TRBV7-3
clone_size: NA
cdr3_length: 14
d_call: NA
cdr3_aa: CASSYRTDGYEQYF
cdr3_nt: TGTGCCAGCAGCTATAGGACTGATGGCTACGAGCAGTACTTC

j_call: TRBJ1-1
v_call: TRBV30
clone_size: NA
cdr3_length: 14
d_call: NA
cdr3_aa: CAWIQGRLGTEAFF
cdr3_nt: TGTGCCTGGATACAGGGAAGACTTGGCACTGAAGCTTTCTTT

j_call: TRBJ1-1
v_call: TRBV4-1
clone_size: NA
cdr3_length: 15
d_call: TRBD1
cdr3_aa: CASSYRQGLNTEAFF
cdr3_nt: TGCGCCAGCAGCTACCGACAGGGATTGAACACTGAAGCTTTCTTT

j_call: TRBJ2-7
v_call: TRBV5-6
clone_size: few
cdr3_length: 15
d_call: NA
cdr3_aa: CASSLPVGGSYEQYF
cdr3_nt: TGTGCCAGCAGCTTGCCCGTGGGGGGCTCCTACGAGCAGTACTTC

j_call: TRBJ2-3
v_call: TRBV29-1
clone_size: NA
cdr3_length: 15
d_call: TRBD2
cdr3_aa: CSVAATRRETDTQYF
cdr3_nt: TGCAGCGTTGCAGCTACCAGGCGGGAGACAGATACGCAGTATTTT

j_call: TRBJ2-4
v_call: TRBV5-1
clone_size: once
cdr3_length: 14
d_call: NA
cdr3_aa: CASSLDATRNIQYF
cdr3_nt: TGCGCCAGCAGCTTGGATGCGACACGGAACATTCAGTACTTC

j_call: TRBJ2-1
v_call: TRBV28
clone_size: NA
cdr3_length: 17
d_call: TRBD2
cdr3_aa: CASAQLWTSGGYNEQFF
cdr3_nt: TGTGCCAGCGCCCAGCTTTGGACTAGCGGGGGCTACAATGAGCAGTTCTTC

j_call: TRBJ1-1
v_call: TRBV25-1
clone_size: NA
cdr3_length: 13
d_call: TRBD1
cdr3_aa: CASRTGVNTEAFF
cdr3_nt: TGTGCCAGCAGGACAGGGGTGAACACTGAAGCTTTCTTT

j_call: TRBJ2-1
v_call: TRBV7-2
clone_size: NA
cdr3_length: 16
d_call: NA
cdr3_aa: CASSLGRGQFSNEQFF
cdr3_nt: TGTGCCAGCAGCTTAGGGAGGGGGCAGTTTAGCAATGAGCAGTTCTTC

j_call: TRBJ2-5
v_call: TRBV7-2
clone_size: NA
cdr3_length: 14
d_call: TRBD2
cdr3_aa: CASTPWGGRETQYF
cdr3_nt: TGTGCCAGCACCCCCTGGGGGGGGAGAGAGACCCAGTACTTC

j_call: TRBJ2-7
v_call: TRBV11-2
clone_size: NA
cdr3_length: 14
d_call: NA
cdr3_aa: CASSPAGTLHEQYF
cdr3_nt: TGTGCCAGCAGCCCCGCCGGGACACTTCACGAGCAGTACTTC

j_call: TRBJ2-7
v_call: TRBV9
clone_size: once
cdr3_length: 14
d_call: NA
cdr3_aa: CASSVGQGVYEQYF
cdr3_nt: TGTGCCAGCAGCGTAGGACAAGGGGTCTACGAGCAGTACTTC

j_call: TRBJ2-7
v_call: TRBV29-1
clone_size: NA
cdr3_length: 14
d_call: NA
cdr3_aa: CSVESSRPTYEQYF
cdr3_nt: TGCAGCGTTGAATCATCGCGGCCCACCTACGAGCAGTACTTC

j_call: TRBJ1-5
v_call: TRBV30
clone_size: NA
cdr3_length: 14
d_call: TRBD1
cdr3_aa: CAWSEGQLNQPQHF
cdr3_nt: TGTGCCTGGAGCGAGGGACAGCTAAATCAGCCCCAGCATTTT

j_call: TRBJ2-7
v_call: TRBV6-5
clone_size: once
cdr3_length: 15
d_call: NA
cdr3_aa: CASSYSSGITYEQYF
cdr3_nt: TGTGCCAGCAGTTACTCTTCAGGAATCACCTACGAGCAGTACTTC

j_call: TRBJ2-3
v_call: TRBV9
clone_size: few
cdr3_length: 15
d_call: NA
cdr3_aa: CASSVGGLGTDTQYF
cdr3_nt: TGTGCCAGCAGCGTAGGAGGGTTAGGCACAGATACGCAGTATTTT

j_call: TRBJ2-5
v_call: TRBV18
clone_size: few
cdr3_length: 17
d_call: TRBD2
cdr3_aa: CASSPPWRLAGQETQYF
cdr3_nt: TGTGCCAGCTCACCACCATGGAGACTAGCGGGACAAGAGACCCAGTACTTC

j_call: TRBJ2-7
v_call: TRBV9
clone_size: NA
cdr3_length: 15
d_call: NA
cdr3_aa: CASSVGMERAYEQYF
cdr3_nt: TGTGCCAGCAGCGTAGGTATGGAGCGAGCCTACGAGCAGTACTTC

j_call: TRBJ1-4
v_call: TRBV15
clone_size: NA
cdr3_length: 14
d_call: TRBD1
cdr3_aa: CATSRDRGVEKLFF
cdr3_nt: TGTGCCACCAGCAGGGACAGGGGGGTTGAAAAACTGTTTTTT

j_call: TRBJ1-1
v_call: TRBV7-9
clone_size: few
cdr3_length: 15
d_call: NA
cdr3_aa: CASSLFGATNTEAFF
cdr3_nt: TGTGCCAGCAGCTTATTTGGTGCCACAAACACTGAAGCTTTCTTT

j_call: TRBJ2-1
v_call: TRBV10-1
clone_size: NA
cdr3_length: 12
d_call: NA
cdr3_aa: CASSEGGLEQFF
cdr3_nt: TGCGCCAGCAGTGAGGGAGGGCTTGAGCAGTTCTTC

j_call: TRBJ2-1
v_call: TRBV25-1
clone_size: once
cdr3_length: 16
d_call: TRBD1
cdr3_aa: CASSAARDRVPNEQFF
cdr3_nt: TGTGCCAGCAGTGCGGCCCGGGACAGGGTGCCGAATGAGCAGTTCTTC

j_call: TRBJ2-1
v_call: TRBV4-1
clone_size: NA
cdr3_length: 17
d_call: TRBD2
cdr3_aa: CASSQEMGLAGGGEQFF
cdr3_nt: TGCGCCAGCAGCCAAGAGATGGGACTAGCGGGAGGAGGTGAGCAGTTCTTC

j_call: TRBJ2-7
v_call: TRBV28
clone_size: NA
cdr3_length: 11
d_call: NA
cdr3_aa: CASRTSYEQYF
cdr3_nt: TGTGCCAGTCGGACTTCCTACGAGCAGTACTTC

j_call: TRBJ2-5
v_call: TRBV9
clone_size: NA
cdr3_length: 16
d_call: NA
cdr3_aa: CASSAFQDGGGETQYF
cdr3_nt: TGTGCCAGCAGCGCCTTCCAAGACGGGGGAGGAGAGACCCAGTACTTC

j_call: TRBJ1-6
v_call: TRBV30
clone_size: NA
cdr3_length: 13
d_call: NA
cdr3_aa: CAWSKEASRPLHF
cdr3_nt: TGTGCCTGGAGTAAGGAGGCATCTAGGCCCCTCCACTTT

j_call: TRBJ2-7
v_call: TRBV7-8
clone_size: NA
cdr3_length: 15
d_call: NA
cdr3_aa: CASSPINISPFEWYF
cdr3_nt: TGTGCCAGCAGCCCCATCAATATTAGCCCGTTCGAGTGGTACTTC

j_call: TRBJ1-3
v_call: TRBV6-5
clone_size: NA
cdr3_length: 12
d_call: NA
cdr3_aa: CASSEAGNTIYF
cdr3_nt: TGTGCCAGCAGTGAAGCAGGAAACACCATATATTTT

j_call: TRBJ1-2
v_call: TRBV7-3
clone_size: NA
cdr3_length: 16
d_call: NA
cdr3_aa: CASSQEAGNTNYGYTF
cdr3_nt: TGTGCCAGCAGCCAGGAAGCAGGGAACACTAACTATGGCTACACCTTC

j_call: TRBJ1-5
v_call: TRBV6-5
clone_size: NA
cdr3_length: 14
d_call: NA
cdr3_aa: CASSPGRGEQPQHF
cdr3_nt: TGTGCCAGCAGTCCGGGTCGGGGGGAACAGCCCCAGCATTTT

j_call: TRBJ1-5
v_call: TRBV28
clone_size: NA
cdr3_length: 14
d_call: NA
cdr3_aa: CASSRAYSNQPQHF
cdr3_nt: TGTGCCAGCAGCAGGGCTTATAGCAATCAGCCCCAGCATTTT

j_call: TRBJ2-7
v_call: TRBV29-1
clone_size: NA
cdr3_length: 15
d_call: TRBD2
cdr3_aa: CSVAGTSGRAYEQYF
cdr3_nt: TGCAGCGTCGCCGGGACTAGCGGGAGAGCCTACGAGCAGTACTTC

j_call: TRBJ1-2
v_call: TRBV7-9
clone_size: NA
cdr3_length: 13
d_call: NA
cdr3_aa: CASTTQGIYGYTF
cdr3_nt: TGTGCCAGCACCACACAGGGTATTTATGGCTACACCTTC

j_call: TRBJ2-7
v_call: TRBV4-2
clone_size: medium-sized
cdr3_length: 16
d_call: TRBD2
cdr3_aa: CASSQVSSGSSYEQYF
cdr3_nt: TGTGCCAGCAGCCAAGTTTCTAGCGGGAGCTCCTACGAGCAGTACTTC

j_call: TRBJ1-5
v_call: TRBV27
clone_size: NA
cdr3_length: 12
d_call: NA
cdr3_aa: CASSLLGQPQHF
cdr3_nt: TGTGCCAGCAGTTTACTAGGACAGCCCCAGCATTTT

j_call: TRBJ2-1
v_call: TRBV7-3
clone_size: NA
cdr3_length: 15
d_call: TRBD2
cdr3_aa: CASSLLAGNVNEQFF
cdr3_nt: TGTGCCAGCAGCCTCCTAGCGGGAAATGTCAATGAGCAGTTCTTC

j_call: TRBJ1-2
v_call: TRBV5-4
clone_size: NA
cdr3_length: 14
d_call: NA
cdr3_aa: CASSLAGGGHGYTF
cdr3_nt: TGTGCCAGCAGCTTGGCCGGTGGAGGGCATGGCTACACCTTC

j_call: TRBJ2-1
v_call: TRBV7-2
clone_size: NA
cdr3_length: 18
d_call: TRBD2
cdr3_aa: CASSRAWASGSSYNEQFF
cdr3_nt: TGTGCCAGCAGCCGGGCCTGGGCTAGCGGGTCATCCTACAATGAGCAGTTCTTC